What follows are 16 T cell receptor beta chains derived from one specimen sequenced in a study of shared T cell receptors in the human thymus. The method was immunoSEQ multiplex PCR; TCRdb's version includes in-frame clones alone and lacks a portion of them. The sample records 500,000 to 850,000 clones, around 87% being singletons. In addition, the sample was reused for a study of human thymus T cells.

Sequenced: thymocytes. The receptors stem from a boy under two years old with a congenital heart defect.

The chain employs TRBV4-1 and TRBJ2-1, with TRBD2 matching over 10 bases. The CDR3 sequence is 15 residues long. J lost 9 bases, V lost 0 bases, and 5 bases had no gene match. Germline V lookup: CDR1 MGHRA, CDR2 YSYEKL. The CDR3: CASSQDGAGGGEQFF. The CDR3 coding sequence is TGCGCCAGCAGCCAAGATGGAGCGGGAGGGGGTGAGCAGTTCTTC.

The rearrangement links TRBV7-2 to TRBJ1-5; D remains unclear. Germline CDR1 SGHTA, CDR2 FQGNSA. V lost 1 base and J lost 5, with 18 bases in between. The CDR3 is made up of 17 amino acids. The CDR3 DNA reads as TGTGCCAGCAGCTTAGAGGCGCTGAGGGCCCACGATCAGCCCCAGCATTTT. Translating it yields CASSLEALRAHDQPQHF.

The V call is TRBV30, the J call TRBJ2-7; D possibly corresponds to TRBD2 (5 bases). The CDR3 has 11 amino acids. Germline V gene data show CDR1 as GTSNPN and CDR2 as SVGIG (reference sequence). With 5 bases removed from V and 3 bases from J, the gap between germline ends came to 8 bases. CDR3 in DNA: TGTGCCTGGTTGGGAGACTACGAGCAGTACTTC. It specifies CAWLGDYEQYF. The full variable domain, with the rest looked up from reference TRBV30 and TRBJ2-7, is SQTIHQWPATLVQPVGSPLSLECTVEGTSNPNLYWYRQAAGRGLQLLFYSVGIGQISSEVPQNLSASRPQDRQFILSSKKLLLSDSGFYLCAWLGDYEQYFGPGTRLTVT.

CDR3 bases: TGTGCCATCTGGGCGGGGGAAATAGACAATGAGCAGTTCTTC. Protein product: CAIWAGEIDNEQFF. The chain employs TRBV10-3 and TRBJ2-1, with 7 bases aligning to TRBD2. CDR1 ENHRY and CDR2 SYGVKD come from the germline V gene. The CDR3 is 14 residues long. V was clipped by 8 bases and J by 5 bases; unmatched bases: 9.

The chain joins TRBV4-1 to TRBJ1-2, with D tentatively TRBD1 (6 bases). There are 13 residues in the CDR3. From germline, CDR1 is MGHRA and CDR2 YSYEKL. Deletions cut 0 bases from V and 8 bases from J, with 10 bases between. CDR3 region: CASSQDTGSGYTF. The CDR3 DNA reads TGCGCCAGCAGCCAAGATACAGGGTCGGGCTACACCTTC.

The V gene is TRBV5-6, the J gene TRBJ1-1; 9 nucleotides line up with TRBD1. Germline CDR1 and CDR2: SGHDT and YYEEEE. CDR3 length: 14 residues. The V and J ends lost 4 bases and 3 bases, in that order; junction bases with no gene match: 4. The CDR3 DNA follows: TGTGCCAGCAGCAACGACAGGGGGGACACTGAAGCTTTCTTT. Protein product: CASSNDRGDTEAFF.

The V and J genes are TRBV6-6 and TRBJ2-3; D might be TRBD2 (5 bases). V was clipped by 10 bases and J by 0 bases, with 11 bases between them. This CDR3 spans 13 amino acids. Germline CDR1 MNHNY, CDR2 SVGAGI (reference sequence). The CDR3 here is CATLSGSTDTQYF. CDR3 nucleotide sequence: TGTGCCACTCTAAGCGGTAGCACAGATACGCAGTATTTT.

The chain employs TRBV30 and TRBJ2-1, with D uncertain. Germline V lookup: CDR1 GTSNPN, CDR2 SVGIG (reference sequence). The CDR3 is 14 amino acids. V lost 4 bases, J lost 7 bases, and 17 bases lay in between. The CDR3 loop is CAWTGLSSVNEQFF. The CDR3 coding sequence is TGTGCCTGGACCGGGTTGTCCTCCGTAAATGAGCAGTTCTTC.

The chain links TRBV30 to TRBJ2-7, with TRBD1 matching 7 bases. The CDR3 is made up of 14 amino acids. Germline lookup yields CDR1 GTSNPN and CDR2 SVGIG (reference sequence). CDR3 protein: CALSRQGPTYEQYF. The CDR3 DNA follows: TGTGCTCTCAGTCGACAGGGTCCAACCTACGAGCAGTACTTC.

The chain joins TRBV9 to TRBJ2-1, with 7 positions matching TRBD2. V lost 4 bases and J lost 14; bases outside the gene matches: 12. Germline V gene data show CDR1 as SGDLS and CDR2 as YYNGEE. The CDR3 covers 13 residues. The CDR3 loop is CASSTQSGDEEFF. DNA of the CDR3: TGTGCCAGCAGCACCCAAAGCGGGGACGAGGAGTTCTTC.

V is TRBV6-5 and J is TRBJ2-2; 7 bases agree with TRBD1. Trimming removed 2 bases from V and 6 bases from J; junction bases left unmatched: 6. Germline V CDR1 and CDR2: MNHEY, SVGAGI. The CDR3 spans 15 residues. The DNA of the CDR3 is TGTGCCAGCAGTTACCACAGGGGAGAGGCCGGGGAGCTGTTTTTT. Encoded protein: CASSYHRGEAGELFF.

This clone was observed once. V gene TRBV29-1 combines with J gene TRBJ2-1, with D possibly TRBD1 on 5 matching bases. The CDR3 extends over 11 amino acids. V shed 7 bases and J shed 6 bases, with 10 bases lying between them. CDR1 and CDR2 (germline): SQVTM, ANQGSEA. The CDR3 spells CSADQGNEQFF. The CDR3 bases are TGCAGCGCAGATCAGGGCAATGAGCAGTTCTTC.

The chain carries TRBV2 and TRBJ1-5; 7 nucleotides align to TRBD1. Germline CDR1 and CDR2: SNHLY and FYNNEI. With 6 bases clipped from V and 0 bases from J, the junction kept 5 bases outside the gene matches. The length of the CDR3 is 15 residues. The CDR3 region has the DNA TGTGCCAGCAGCCTTACAGGGGATAGCAATCAGCCCCAGCATTTT. Its translation is CASSLTGDSNQPQHF.

This rearrangement joins TRBV5-4 to TRBJ2-7, with D perhaps TRBD1 (5 bases). CDR1 and CDR2 (germline): SGHNT, YYREEE (reference sequence). V gave up 0 bases and J gave up 2 bases, with 15 bases separating them. The CDR3 loop spans 16 amino acids. This CDR3 is CASSLEGQATPYEQYF. The CDR3, as DNA: TGTGCCAGCAGCTTGGAGGGGCAGGCAACTCCCTACGAGCAGTACTTC.

J is TRBJ1-2 and V is TRBV9, with D unclear. CDR3 length: 14 residues. Trimming shortened V by 0 bases and J by 2 bases, and 8 bases separated the two germline ends. Germline V lookup: CDR1 SGDLS, CDR2 YYNGEE. The CDR3 reads CASSVDAKNYGYTF. CDR3 coding DNA: TGTGCCAGCAGCGTAGATGCGAAAAACTATGGCTACACCTTC.

The chain has TRBV2 and TRBJ2-7, with D possibly matching TRBD2 (6 bases). Deletions cut 4 bases from V and 2 bases from J, with 12 bases between. The CDR3 runs to 14 residues. The germline gives CDR1 SNHLY, CDR2 FYNNEI. Here the CDR3 DNA reads TGTGCCAGCAGTGCTCGTTCGGGGGCCTACGAGCAGTACTTC. It is translated as CASSARSGAYEQYF.